This T cell receptor beta chain was sequenced during a study of blood T cells in healthy people across ages. Study-wide background: About one barcoded beta molecule per two T cells came from capture by template switching.

This CDR3 contains 17 residues. Trimming took off 0 bases at V and 2 bases at J, with 11 bases between the two ends. Germline loops: CDR1 MNHEY, CDR2 SVGAGI. Findings and caveats of the study: Long-lived and aged donors differed, with more naive CD4+ cells and higher diversity in the long-lived. Investigators viewed diversity estimates from one million T cells as underestimates, the study reported.

This clonotype has more than one count but fewer than ten. Its cognate antigen is unknown. The use of a sample-barcoded 5' primer and a J-beta primer mix characterized a second PCR of roughly 6 to 11 cycles. A template-switch adaptor containing 12 random nucleotides labeled each cDNA molecule. One entry per CDR3 protein results from TCRdb running MiXCR on the 5' RACE reads. Found here are 380,000 or so distinct CDR3 sequences, about 52% of them singletons; the top ten hold under 65%. This chain connects TRBV6-5 to TRBJ1-6; D remains unclear. Sequencing used blood. This TCR derives from a man in his fifties or sixties in good health. The CDR3: CASSYSRGATYNSPLHF. The CDR3 coding sequence is TGTGCCAGCAGTTACTCCCGGGGAGCAACCTATAATTCACCCCTCCACTTT.